The 22 T cell receptor beta chains below were found in one sample sequenced in a study of blood T cells in healthy people across ages. Primers used in a second PCR of roughly 7 to 11 cycles were a sample-barcoded 5' primer and a J-beta primer mix. TCRdb re-derived calls from the 5' RACE reads in MiXCR, one entry per CDR3 protein. The sample shows 790,000 or so distinct CDR3 sequences, about 46% of them seen only once. Sequences were obtained from blood. The receptors here all came from a man older than 75 in good health.

This clonotype was counted once. This clone may be a read error of a much larger clone one base away. The rearrangement links TRBV2 to TRBJ2-3, with unresolved D. Trimming cost V 0 bases and J 0 bases, with 1 base left between them. From germline, CDR1 is SNHLY and CDR2 FYNNEI. The CDR3 contains 13 residues. The chain's CDR3 is CASSEASTDTQYF. The CDR3 DNA sequence: TGTGCCAGCAGTGAAGCTAGCACAGATACGCAGTATTTT.

This chain joins TRBV27 and TRBJ2-2; D gene unclear. V lost 0 bases to trimming and J lost 4 bases, with 3 bases between them. Looked up from germline, CDR1 is MNHEY and CDR2 is SMNVEV (reference sequence). This CDR3 has 13 residues. The CDR3 sequence: CASSLSLTGELFF. Written as DNA, the CDR3 is TGTGCCAGCAGTTTATCGCTCACCGGGGAGCTGTTTTTT.

This clonotype was detected only a few times. The chain combines TRBV24-1 with TRBJ1-2; D uncertain. This CDR3 is built from 13 residues. From germline, CDR1 is KGHDR and CDR2 SFDVKD. Between the trimmed V and J ends, which lost 5 bases and 4 bases, there was a span of 10 bases. DNA of the CDR3: TGTGCCACCAGTGTTGCGGATACCTATGGCTACACCTTC. It encodes CATSVADTYGYTF.

This clonotype has more than one count but fewer than ten. The V call is TRBV7-3, the J call TRBJ2-7; TRBD1 agrees at 8 bases. Germline CDR1 SGHTA, CDR2 FQGTGA. The CDR3 totals 14 residues. The ends lost 6 bases at V and 1 base at J; junction bases unmatched: 5. The CDR3 sequence: CASSRTGRSYEQYF. CDR3 in DNA: TGTGCCAGCAGTAGGACAGGGCGATCCTACGAGCAGTACTTC.

V is TRBV28 and J is TRBJ2-2; 7 nucleotides align to TRBD2. From germline, CDR1 is MDHEN and CDR2 SYDVKM. CDR3 length: 16 amino acids. Trimming cost V 2 bases and J 2 bases; bases outside gene matches: 5. The CDR3: CASSLVPAGNTGELFF. The CDR3 bases are TGTGCCAGCAGTTTAGTTCCAGCGGGAAACACCGGGGAGCTGTTTTTT.

This clonotype showed up just a few times. V is TRBV20-1 and J is TRBJ2-3; weak D call: TRBD1 (6 bases). The germline gives CDR1 DFQATT, CDR2 SNEGSKA (reference sequence). V was shortened by 0 bases and J by 1 base, with 11 bases between the two germline ends. This CDR3 is 15 amino acids long. The CDR3 nucleotides are TGCAGTGCTAGAGATCGGGGACAAGGCACAGATACGCAGTATTTT. It is translated as CSARDRGQGTDTQYF.

This clonotype was detected ten times or more. V is TRBV29-1 and J is TRBJ2-7; 13 bases agree with TRBD2. This CDR3 region has 16 residues. Germline V gives CDR1 SQVTM, CDR2 ANQGSEA. V lost 0 bases to trimming and J lost 4 bases; unmatched junction nucleotides: 6. CDR3 nucleotide sequence: TGCAGCGTTGAAGAACAGGAGACTAGCGGGAGGTACGAGCAGTACTTC. It translates to CSVEEQETSGRYEQYF.

This clonotype was seen a few times. The rearrangement links TRBV6-2 or TRBV6-3 to TRBJ2-1; a weak D match, TRBD2 (5 bases). The CDR3 contains 15 residues. Germline V lookup: CDR1 MNHEY, CDR2 SVGEGT. CDR3 sequence: CLCNGGQSSYNEQFF. CDR3 nucleotides: TGTCTGTGTAATGGCGGGCAAAGCTCCTACAATGAGCAGTTCTTC.

This clonotype was counted only a few times. The rearrangement uses TRBV5-1 and TRBJ1-6, with D hard to call. The CDR3 consists of 15 residues. Germline CDR1 and CDR2: SGHRS and YFSETQ. V shed 0 bases and J shed 8 bases, with 12 bases lying between them. As DNA, the CDR3 is TGCGCCAGCAGCTTGGAGTGGGGAGCGGATTCACCCCTCCACTTT. This sequence encodes CASSLEWGADSPLHF.

The V call is TRBV5-5, the J call TRBJ2-7, with 8 bases identical to TRBD1. CDR3 length: 13 amino acids. Germline values: CDR1 SGHKS, CDR2 YYEKEE (reference sequence). The V and J ends lost 6 bases and 2 bases, in that order; junction bases with no gene match: 4. The CDR3 region is CASIGQGTYEQYF. The CDR3 DNA reads as TGTGCCAGCATTGGACAGGGAACCTACGAGCAGTACTTC.

This clonotype was detected a few times. The CDR3 DNA sequence: TGCAGTGCTAGTAGCTCCCCAGGGCGGGATTACGCAGATACGCAGTATTTT. This gives the protein CSASSSPGRDYADTQYF. The chain uses TRBV20-1 and TRBJ2-3; possible D gene TRBD2, 6 bases. V was pared by 3 bases and J by 4 bases, with 23 bases between. The CDR3 spans 17 residues. Germline CDR1 and CDR2: DFQATT and SNEGSKA (reference sequence).

This chain uses TRBV27 with TRBJ2-1; D possibly uses TRBD1 or TRBD2 (6 bases each). There are 16 residues in the CDR3. Trimming shortened V by 4 bases and J by 7 bases, and 20 bases separated the two germline ends. The germline gives CDR1 MNHEY, CDR2 SMNVEV (reference sequence). The CDR3 region is CASSSYLGGSGNEQFF. As DNA, the CDR3 is TGTGCCAGCAGTTCATACTTAGGGGGGTCGGGGAATGAGCAGTTCTTC.

The sample holds many counts of this clonotype. The CDR3 DNA sequence: TGCAGTGCTAGAGATTTTTCCCATAGCGGTGAGCAGTTCTTC. This encodes CSARDFSHSGEQFF. The rearrangement joins TRBV20-1 to TRBJ2-1; maybe TRBD2 (6 bases). Germline V CDR1 and CDR2: DFQATT, SNEGSKA (reference sequence). This CDR3 is 14 amino acids long. The V gene lost 0 bases and the J gene lost 9 bases, with 15 bases spanning the gap.

This clonotype was observed a few times. A clone one base away is much larger, so this may be a read error. CDR3 sequence (DNA): TGTGCCAGCAGCGTGAGGCCGGGGGGAGATACGCAGTATTTT. As protein: CASSVRPGGDTQYF. This chain joins TRBV11-2 and TRBJ2-3, with 7 bases fitting TRBD2. The CDR3 sequence is 14 residues long. Germline trimming cut 5 bases from V and 5 bases from J; bases unmatched to any gene: 7. CDR1 and CDR2 from the germline V gene are SGHAT and FQNNGV.

The chain's CDR3 is CASATGETQYF. CDR3 sequence (DNA): TGTGCTAGTGCCACCGGCGAGACCCAGTACTTC. V gene TRBV12-5 combines with J gene TRBJ2-5; D unclear. The CDR3 spans 11 residues. The V gene lost 7 bases and the J gene lost 5 bases, with 8 bases spanning the gap. CDR1 and CDR2 (germline): LGHNT, FRNRAP.

The gene calls are TRBV10-1 and TRBJ1-2; the D is unclear. Germline loops: CDR1 WNHNN, CDR2 SYGVQD (reference sequence). The V and J ends lost 6 bases and 5 bases respectively, with 10 bases between them. The CDR3 is 12 residues long. CDR3 sequence reads: CASRDGEYGYTF. Written as DNA, the CDR3 is TGCGCCAGCAGGGATGGCGAGTATGGCTACACCTTC.

This clonotype has just one count. The chain carries TRBV12-3 or TRBV12-4 and TRBJ2-5; D is unresolved. The J call may not be correct, given that the DNA end is closer to TRBJ2-7. The CDR3 is 14 amino acids. CDR3 residues: CASSLARQHYEQYF. The CDR3 DNA reads as TGTGCCAGCAGTTTAGCGCGTCAGCACTACGAGCAGTACTTC.

The chain couples TRBV2 to TRBJ2-5; D uncertain. This CDR3 has 15 amino acids. Per germline, CDR1 SNHLY and CDR2 FYNNEI. V lost 2 bases, J lost 4 bases, and 14 bases lay in between. This CDR3 is CASSENQAGVETQYF. The DNA of the CDR3 is TGTGCCAGCAGTGAAAACCAGGCTGGGGTAGAGACCCAGTACTTC.

The genes are TRBV29-1 and TRBJ2-7; D might be TRBD1 or TRBD2, each matching 5 bases. The CDR3 runs to 14 residues. CDR1 SQVTM and CDR2 ANQGSEA come from the germline V gene. V was pared by 4 bases and J by 3 bases, with 16 bases between. The CDR3 reads CSVGGSNPFYEQYF. CDR3 coding DNA: TGCAGCGTTGGGGGGTCAAATCCGTTCTACGAGCAGTACTTC.

About this clonotype: This may come from a read error, since a much larger clone is one base off. The chain joins TRBV7-2 to TRBJ2-3, with D uncertain. Germline CDR1 reads SGHTA; CDR2 reads FQGNSA. Between the trimmed V and J ends, which lost 5 bases and 4 bases, there was a span of 10 bases. The CDR3 runs to 13 residues. Here the CDR3 DNA reads TGTGCCAGCAGCGTTTTTATGTCAGATACGCAGTATTTT. Its translation is CASSVFMSDTQYF. Full variable domain (missing parts from reference TRBV7-2 and TRBJ2-3): GAGVSQSPSNKVTEKGKDVELRCDPISGHTALYWYRQSLGQGLEFLIYFQGNSAPDKSGLPSDRFSAERTGGSVSTLTIQRTQQEDSAVYLCASSVFMSDTQYFGPGTRLTVL.

This clonotype has more than one count but fewer than ten. The genes are TRBV7-9 and TRBJ2-7; D remains unclear. Between the trimmed V and J ends, which lost 5 bases and 0 bases, there was a span of 17 bases. The germline gives CDR1 SEHNR, CDR2 FQNEAQ (reference sequence). The CDR3 is made up of 16 amino acids. CDR3 DNA: TGTGCCAGCAGCCCGACTGATCCTAGTAGCTCCTACGAGCAGTACTTC. It translates to CASSPTDPSSSYEQYF.

This clonotype was counted ten times or more. The chain carries TRBV12-3 or TRBV12-4 and TRBJ2-7, with D hard to call. V lost 6 bases and J 5 bases, leaving 11 bases between the germline ends. This CDR3 comprises 12 residues. CDR3 bases: TGTGCCAGCAGCCCTACGGCGCACGAGCAGTACTTC. Its translation: CASSPTAHEQYF.